The clone carrying this T cell receptor beta chain occurred many times. This sample is drawn from a study of T-cell reconstitution after alpha-beta-depleted transplantation in children. This sample's TCRbeta library carried unique molecular identifier barcodes. One entry per CDR3 protein results from TCRdb running MiXCR on the PCR reads. The sample has under 300,000 distinct CDR3 sequences, under 14% seen once. The CDR3 is 14 residues long. Germline lookup yields CDR1 DFQATT and CDR2 SNEGSKA (reference sequence). Trimming left V 0 bases short and J 3 bases short, with 12 bases between. Specimen: peripheral blood, collected 180 days after TCRalphabeta/CD19-depleted stem cell transplant. This chain links TRBV20-1 with TRBJ2-7, with a tentative D call TRBD1 (5 bases). The source is a male patient aged 2-10 years who had a stem cell transplant for chronic granulomatous disease, so the T cells may come from the graft donor. This CDR3 is CSAREVQGVYEQYF. As DNA, the CDR3 is TGCAGTGCTAGAGAGGTTCAGGGCGTCTACGAGCAGTACTTC.